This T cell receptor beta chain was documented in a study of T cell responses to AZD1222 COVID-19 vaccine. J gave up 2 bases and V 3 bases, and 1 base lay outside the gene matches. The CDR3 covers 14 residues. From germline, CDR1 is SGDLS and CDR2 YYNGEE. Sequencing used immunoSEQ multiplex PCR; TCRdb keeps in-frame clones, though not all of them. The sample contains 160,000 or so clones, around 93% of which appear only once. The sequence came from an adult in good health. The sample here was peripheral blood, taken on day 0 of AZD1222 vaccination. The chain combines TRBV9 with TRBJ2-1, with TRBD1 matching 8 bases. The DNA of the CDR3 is TGTGCCAGCAGCGCACAGGGGGCCTACAATGAGCAGTTCTTC. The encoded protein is CASSAQGAYNEQFF.